One T cell receptor (beta chain) is described in this entry. Its antigen is still unknown. The CDR3 spans 15 residues. Germline trimming cut 5 bases from V and 2 bases from J; bases unmatched to any gene: 9. Germline loops: CDR1 SGHTA, CDR2 FQGTGA. This sample is drawn from a study of long-term antiretroviral therapy in people with HIV. Study-level points and caveats: Repertoires in HIV (unlike those of controls) had narrower CDR3 length ranges.

Survey level was the resolution at which the v3.0 immunoSEQ assay ran. Generated by immunoSEQ multiplex PCR, the TCRdb table keeps only in-frame clones and is missing some. The sample has about 25,000 clones, 70% to 90% seen once. This chain uses TRBV7-3 with TRBJ2-7; 7 nucleotides line up with TRBD1. The receptor comes from a man in his fifties with HIV. The sample was unsorted PBMCs, taken 1.2 years after starting antiretroviral therapy. In DNA, the CDR3 is TGTGCCAGCAGCGAAAGGGCAGGGGGTACCTACGAGCAGTACTTC. Protein: CASSERAGGTYEQYF.